These T cell receptor beta chains were read from a single sample in a study of cytomegalovirus exposure and HLA in healthy donors. The table came from immunoSEQ multiplex PCR; TCRdb's copy has only in-frame clones and leaves some out. The data contain some 200,000 clones, 84% of them singletons. Input material: PBMCs. The receptor set was obtained from a woman in her thirties in good health and CMV-seropositive. CDR3s include the opening cysteine and the closing phenylalanine or tryptophan. The D gene is left open where the match is weak. Clone size, where shown, is once, few, many, or a class for clones that have expanded.

v_call,d_call,j_call,clone_size,cdr3_nt,cdr3_aa
TRBV29-1,.,TRBJ2-2,once,TGCAGCGTTGAACCTCACCGGGGGACCGGGGAGCTGTTTTTT,CSVEPHRGTGELFF
TRBV25-1,TRBD2,TRBJ2-1,.,TGTGCCAGCAGGGGGGCGGGAGGAGTTGAGCAGTTCTTC,CASRGAGGVEQFF
TRBV10-1,.,TRBJ1-1,.,TGCGCCAGCAGCGCAGGGGTAGGGACTGAAGCTTTCTTT,CASSAGVGTEAFF
TRBV2,.,TRBJ1-3,.,TGTGCCAGACAGGCTCGGAACACCATATATTTT,CARQARNTIYF
TRBV20-1,.,TRBJ2-7,.,TGCAGTGCTCACCAGGACTACGAGCAGTACTTC,CSAHQDYEQYF
TRBV6-1,TRBD1,TRBJ1-1,.,TGTGCCAGCAACTCACCGGGACAGGTAGCTTTCTTT,CASNSPGQVAFF
TRBV18,.,TRBJ1-1,.,TGTGCCAGCTCACCACTTCAGGGCCAGACTGAAGCTTTCTTT,CASSPLQGQTEAFF
TRBV6-6,TRBD1,TRBJ1-1,.,TGTGCCAGCGGACAGGGCGCTGAAGCTTTCTTT,CASGQGAEAFF
TRBV6-5,.,TRBJ1-1,.,TGTGCCAGCAGTTATAGGGGGTACACTGAAGCTTTCTTT,CASSYRGYTEAFF
TRBV5-1,.,TRBJ2-1,.,TGCGCCAGCAGCGACCTGAGGATCAATGAGCAGTTCTTC,CASSDLRINEQFF
TRBV2,.,TRBJ1-3,few,TGTGCCAGGGGGACTTCGAGCTCTGGAAACACCATATATTTT,CARGTSSSGNTIYF
TRBV4-2,TRBD2,TRBJ2-2,.,TGTGCCAGCAGCCATGGGCAGGGAGGGACCGGGGAGCTGTTTTTT,CASSHGQGGTGELFF
TRBV5-4,.,TRBJ2-7,once,TGTGCCAGCAGCTTGGGAGGGGGGGTCCCCGTCGAGCAGTACTTC,CASSLGGGVPVEQYF
TRBV5-1,.,TRBJ2-2,.,TGCGCCAGCAGCACCCAGGGATACACCGGGGAGCTGTTTTTT,CASSTQGYTGELFF
TRBV11-2,TRBD2,TRBJ2-7,.,TGTGCCAGCACCAGGACTAGCGGTGCGAACTACGAGCAGTACTTC,CASTRTSGANYEQYF
TRBV5-1,.,TRBJ2-7,.,TGCGCCAGCAGCTCCATACAGGGTTGGGAGCAGTACTTC,CASSSIQGWEQYF
TRBV5-1,TRBD1,TRBJ2-7,.,TGCGCCAGCAGCTTGGGACAGGGGTGGAACGAGCAGTACTTC,CASSLGQGWNEQYF
TRBV5-1,TRBD2,TRBJ2-1,.,TGCGCCAGCAGCTTGGCCCCAGGACTAGGTGGCAATGAGCAGTTCTTC,CASSLAPGLGGNEQFF
TRBV28,TRBD2,TRBJ2-7,.,TGTGCCAGCAGCCGGGGACTAGCGGGAATAATGACAGCCTACGAGCAGTACTTC,CASSRGLAGIMTAYEQYF
TRBV5-6,TRBD1,TRBJ2-2,.,TGTGCCAGCAGCTTTTACAGGGGGGCCGGGGAGCTGTTTTTT,CASSFYRGAGELFF
TRBV28,.,TRBJ1-5,.,TGTGCCAGCAGCCCCCTTCGTTTCGATCAGCCCCAGCATTTT,CASSPLRFDQPQHF
TRBV2,TRBD2,TRBJ2-3,.,TGTGCCAGCAGTACTGGGAGGGCCTGGACAGATACGCAGTATTTT,CASSTGRAWTDTQYF
TRBV6-6,.,TRBJ2-7,.,TGTGCCAGCAGTTACTTGTCACGGGACTACGAGCAGTACTTC,CASSYLSRDYEQYF
TRBV11-3,TRBD2,TRBJ2-3,.,TGTGCCAGCAGCTTAGGACTAGCGAATACGCAGTATTTT,CASSLGLANTQYF
TRBV30,.,TRBJ1-4,.,TGTGCCTGGAGTTTGGGGGGAGCTGAAAAACTGTTTTTT,CAWSLGGAEKLFF
TRBV6-1,TRBD1,TRBJ1-1,.,TGTGCCAGCAGTGAAGTCCTTTCAGGGGGCACTGAAGCTTTCTTT,CASSEVLSGGTEAFF
TRBV30,.,TRBJ2-7,few,TGTGCCTGGAGTGAGATGGCCGAGCAGTACTTC,CAWSEMAEQYF
TRBV7-8,.,TRBJ2-1,.,TGTGCCAGCAAGTCCGCAGGGTACCTGGGTGAGCAGTTCTTC,CASKSAGYLGEQFF
TRBV29-1,TRBD1,TRBJ1-1,.,TGCAGCGCCGGGACAGGACTCATGAACACTGAAGCTTTCTTT,CSAGTGLMNTEAFF
TRBV28,.,TRBJ1-5,.,TGTGCCAGCACCCGGCAGGTTTTTCAGCCCCAGCATTTT,CASTRQVFQPQHF
TRBV27,.,TRBJ2-7,.,TGTGCCAGCAGTTTGGGTGGGAGCTCCTACGAGCAGTACTTC,CASSLGGSSYEQYF
TRBV5-1,.,TRBJ1-2,once,TGCGCCAGCAGCTCCACAGGCGCGGGGGGTGCCTATGGCTACACCTTC,CASSSTGAGGAYGYTF
TRBV11-1,TRBD1,TRBJ2-6,.,TGTGCCAGCAGCCCCGGACAGGGACGGCCTGGGGCCAACGTCCTGACTTTC,CASSPGQGRPGANVLTF
TRBV13,.,TRBJ1-1,.,TGTGCCAGCAGCTCCCACCCCGACAGGACGAGGAACACTGAAGCTTTCTTT,CASSSHPDRTRNTEAFF
TRBV19,TRBD2,TRBJ2-7,.,TGTGCCAGTAGTATCAGAGGGAGGGTGGGAGAGCAGTACTTC,CASSIRGRVGEQYF
TRBV20-1,.,TRBJ2-7,.,TGCAGTGCTAATAAAGAGCGGGAGCAGTACTTC,CSANKEREQYF
TRBV5-4,.,TRBJ1-1,.,TGTGCCAGCAGCTTGAGGCTCCAGGCCACTGAAGCTTTCTTT,CASSLRLQATEAFF
TRBV28,.,TRBJ1-2,.,TGTGCCAGCAATAAACAGAGTAACTATGGCTACACCTTC,CASNKQSNYGYTF
TRBV6-1,.,TRBJ2-7,.,TGTGCCAGCAGTGTGCGGGGTGCCTCCTACGAGCAGTACTTC,CASSVRGASYEQYF
TRBV5-1,TRBD1,TRBJ1-1,.,TGCGCCAGCAGCACCACCGGGACAGGGGACACTGAAGCTTTCTTT,CASSTTGTGDTEAFF
TRBV5-6,.,TRBJ1-2,.,TGTGCCAGCAGCCTATGGACAGTCAGCCATGGCTACACCTTC,CASSLWTVSHGYTF
TRBV7-8,.,TRBJ2-3,.,TGTGCCAGCAGCTTTGGCTCAGATACGCAGTATTTT,CASSFGSDTQYF
TRBV6-1,.,TRBJ2-7,few,TGTGCCAGCAGTGAGCCCGGACAGAGGATCTACGAGCAGTACTTC,CASSEPGQRIYEQYF
TRBV19,.,TRBJ1-3,.,TGTGCCAGTCTTCGTGGGGAGGGCACCCGAAACACCATATATTTT,CASLRGEGTRNTIYF
TRBV7-2,.,TRBJ2-7,.,TGTGCCAGCAGCTTAGGAGGCTTCTCCCCCCTCGAGCAGTACTTC,CASSLGGFSPLEQYF
TRBV2,.,TRBJ2-1,.,TGTGCCAGCAATCTAGGGGGGACTAAAAACAATGAGCAGTTCTTC,CASNLGGTKNNEQFF
TRBV7-2,.,TRBJ1-1,.,TGTGCCAGCAGCTTAGGATCCAGGGTCACTGAAGCTTTCTTT,CASSLGSRVTEAFF
TRBV9,.,TRBJ2-2,.,TGTGCCAGCAGCGTAGGACCTGGGGGGAGAGTGAACACCGGGGAGCTGTTTTTT,CASSVGPGGRVNTGELFF
TRBV29-1,TRBD1,TRBJ1-2,.,TGCAGCGTAGAAGGGACAGACTATGGCTACACCTTC,CSVEGTDYGYTF
TRBV5-4,TRBD1,TRBJ1-1,.,TGTGCCAGCAGCTTTAGAGGGGGCAGTTACACTGAAGCTTTCTTT,CASSFRGGSYTEAFF
TRBV7-8,.,TRBJ2-7,.,TGTGCCAGCAGCTTATACGGGGGAAAGTCCTACGAGCAGTACTTC,CASSLYGGKSYEQYF